This TCR beta chain is from a study of CD8 T cells in Susac syndrome. When the RNA was reverse transcribed, random hexamers were used with an input of about 0.45 to 1 ug. The authors amplified TCR beta CDR3 across 54 Vbeta and 13 Jbeta using immunoSEQ multiplex PCR. TCRdb ran MiXCR on the immunoSEQ multiplex PCR reads and lists one entry per CDR3 protein. In the table there are 150,000 to 200,000 distinct CDR3 sequences, approximately 95% of which are singletons. The study sequenced TCR beta in blood CD8+ and CD4+ T cells. The multiple sclerosis controls consisted of treatment-naive patients with relapsing-remitting disease, either stable or active. Negative isolation was used for CD8+ and CD4+ T cells, and FACS enrichment was applied to TEMRA cells. The origin of this receptor is a human donor with multiple sclerosis. Input material: CD4+ T cells from PBMCs.

CDR3 bases: TGTGCCTGGAGTCCAACAGGGAACACCTTTTATGGCTACACCTTC. This encodes CAWSPTGNTFYGYTF. The gene calls are TRBV30 and TRBJ1-2; tentative D call: TRBD1 (6 bases). V shed 2 bases and J shed 5 bases, with 18 bases lying between them. Germline V lookup: CDR1 GTSNPN, CDR2 SVGIG (reference sequence). The CDR3 extends over 15 amino acids.